The 25 T cell receptor beta chains below come from one sample, sequenced in a study of post-analysis software for immune sequencing data. Each TCR beta cDNA library carried unique molecular identifiers. TCRdb reprocessed the PCR reads with MiXCR, giving one entry per CDR3 protein. Of 750,000 to 900,000 distinct CDR3 sequences listed, about 43% are singletons. Their cognate antigens are unknown. General study points: The study found TRBV5-6, TRBV5-1 and TRBV20-1 among four to six TRBV segments more frequent in patients than controls.

Sequencing was performed on blood. These receptors originate from a girl aged 5 to 17 with multiple sclerosis.

There are a few counts of this clonotype. V usage is TRBV7-2 and J usage is TRBJ2-3, with 8 bases aligning to TRBD2. Trimming removed 5 bases from V and 1 base from J; junction bases left unmatched: 17. CDR1 and CDR2 (germline): SGHTA, FQGNSA. The CDR3 loop spans 19 amino acids. The CDR3 protein is CASSQPNQRLASRTDTQYF. For the CDR3, the DNA is TGTGCCAGCAGCCAACCAAACCAAAGACTAGCGTCGCGCACAGATACGCAGTATTTT.

V gene TRBV15 combines with J gene TRBJ2-1; D is perhaps TRBD2 (5 bases). V was pared by 0 bases and J by 5 bases, with 8 bases between. The germline CDR1 and CDR2 sequences are LNHNV and YYDKDF (reference sequence). CDR3 length equals 14 residues. The CDR3 protein is CATSREPADNEQFF. CDR3 nucleotides: TGTGCCACCAGCAGAGAGCCAGCGGACAATGAGCAGTTCTTC.

The chain combines TRBV4-1 with TRBJ2-3; 8 nucleotides line up with TRBD1. Germline V gene sequence: CDR1 MGHRA, CDR2 YSYEKL. The trim removed 3 bases at V and 4 bases at J, leaving 18 bases unmatched. The CDR3 consists of 19 residues. The chain's CDR3 is CASSHAYYETGGEADTQYF. CDR3 in DNA: TGCGCCAGCAGCCATGCCTACTATGAAACAGGGGGTGAGGCAGATACGCAGTATTTT.

The gene calls are TRBV12-3 or TRBV12-4 and TRBJ2-7, with 12 bases fitting TRBD2. CDR3 length: 21 residues. V shed 3 bases and J 5 bases; nucleotides not matched to a gene: 23. The CDR3 sequence is CASSFRTGVTSGRSVLDEQYF. In nucleotides, the CDR3 is TGTGCCAGCAGTTTTCGTACAGGGGTGACTAGCGGGAGATCTGTCTTGGACGAGCAGTACTTC.

The V call is TRBV7-2, the J call TRBJ2-5, with TRBD2 matching 8 bases. The junction had 4 bases not matched to a gene; V was cut back by 2 bases and J by 2 bases. This CDR3 has 15 amino acids. CDR1 and CDR2 (germline): SGHTA, FQGNSA. The CDR3 loop is CASSLRRGDQETQYF. CDR3 in DNA: TGTGCCAGCAGCTTAAGGCGGGGGGATCAAGAGACCCAGTACTTC.

This clonotype was seen only once. V and J are TRBV29-1 and TRBJ1-1; no clear D gene. Germline V lookup: CDR1 SQVTM, CDR2 ANQGSEA. The V end lost 2 bases, the J end lost 1 base, and 11 bases lay between the germline ends. CDR3 length equals 14 residues. In DNA, the CDR3 is TGCAGCGTTGAACCCCAAGGGCGGAACACTGAAGCTTTCTTT. Translated, it gives CSVEPQGRNTEAFF.

The genes are TRBV6-1 and TRBJ2-6; no definite D call. CDR3 size: 19 residues. CDR1 MNHNS and CDR2 SASEGT come from the germline V gene. Trimming left V 4 bases short and J 0 bases short, with 19 bases between. CDR3 DNA sequence: TGTGCCAGCAGTGGTTACTTGACGGGCAGAAGCTCTGGGGCCAACGTCCTGACTTTC. As protein: CASSGYLTGRSSGANVLTF.

The rearrangement links TRBV7-3 to TRBJ2-4; 8 bases line up with TRBD1. The DNA end lines up better with TRBJ2-7; the J call may be wrong. Germline CDR1 SGHTA, CDR2 FQGTGA. The CDR3 covers 15 residues. The CDR3 DNA reads TGTGCCAGCAGCTTCGACGGACAGGGTTTCAACGAGCAGTACTTC. The encoded protein is CASSFDGQGFNEQYF.

The chain recombines TRBV30 with TRBJ2-3; TRBD2 aligns across 9 bases. Unmatched junction bases numbered 6, after V lost 3 bases and J lost 2 bases. Germline CDR1 GTSNPN, CDR2 SVGIG (reference sequence). The CDR3 covers 15 residues. Here the CDR3 reads CAWRRIAGATDTQYF. CDR3 DNA sequence: TGTGCCTGGAGACGTATAGCGGGAGCCACAGATACGCAGTATTTT.

There are a few counts of this clonotype. The gene calls are TRBV20-1 and TRBJ2-7; D is unclear. Germline CDR1 and CDR2: DFQATT and SNEGSKA (reference sequence). V was trimmed by 5 bases and J by 3 bases, leaving 8 bases between them. CDR3 length equals 11 residues. The CDR3 reads CSAPRHYEQYF. The DNA of the CDR3 is TGCAGTGCTCCCCGACACTACGAGCAGTACTTC.

This clonotype was seen just once. V usage is TRBV28 and J usage is TRBJ2-7, with 7 bases identical to TRBD2. J gave up 3 bases and V 3 bases, and 8 bases lay outside the gene matches. The CDR3 extends over 15 amino acids. The germline V gene has CDR1 MDHEN and CDR2 SYDVKM. In DNA, the CDR3 is TGTGCCAGCAGTTTTGGGCCCGGGGAGGGCTACGAGCAGTACTTC. This gives the protein CASSFGPGEGYEQYF.

The chain links TRBV20-1 to TRBJ1-1, with 9 bases matching TRBD1. Germline assignment: CDR1 DFQATT and CDR2 SNEGSKA (reference sequence). This CDR3 has 15 residues. V lost 5 bases, J lost 4 bases, and 11 bases stayed unmatched. CDR3 in DNA: TGCAGTGCTCCCCCCGGGAGACAGGGGGGCACTGAAGCTTTCTTT. It codes for CSAPPGRQGGTEAFF.

The V and J genes are TRBV11-2 and TRBJ2-1, with 11 bases lining up with TRBD2. The CDR3 is made up of 17 amino acids. The germline V gene has CDR1 SGHAT and CDR2 FQNNGV. V dropped 5 bases and J dropped 4; count of bases not matched to a gene: 10. The CDR3 here is CASSRPGLADRYNEQFF. The CDR3 nucleotides read TGTGCCAGCAGCCGACCGGGACTAGCGGATAGGTACAATGAGCAGTTCTTC.

There are a few counts of this clonotype. The chain combines TRBV20-1 with TRBJ2-1; 7 positions agree with TRBD2. The germline V gene has CDR1 DFQATT and CDR2 SNEGSKA (reference sequence). CDR3 length: 16 residues. Trimming at V came to 5 bases and at J to 0 bases, leaving 10 bases not matched to a gene. The CDR3 DNA reads TGCAGTGCTGTGGCGGGAGATACGAGCTCCTACAATGAGCAGTTCTTC. Translating gives CSAVAGDTSSYNEQFF.

This chain connects TRBV2 to TRBJ1-2; 7 bases map to TRBD1. The trim removed 10 bases at V and 7 bases at J, leaving 12 bases unmatched. Germline loops: CDR1 SNHLY, CDR2 FYNNEI. The CDR3 runs to 13 residues. The CDR3 bases are TGTGCCACCGCAGGGGGAGGGGGGCCTGGCTACACCTTC. Encoded protein: CATAGGGGPGYTF.

This chain connects TRBV15 to TRBJ2-7; no clear D gene. Looked up from germline, CDR1 is LNHNV and CDR2 is YYDKDF (reference sequence). The CDR3 has 12 amino acids. V lost 5 bases to trimming and J lost 3 bases, with 8 bases between them. DNA of the CDR3: TGTGCCACCAGCCCCACGGGCTACGAGCAGTACTTC. It yields the protein CATSPTGYEQYF.

This chain joins TRBV7-2 and TRBJ2-5; D ambiguous. Trimming stripped 1 base from V and 0 bases from J, with 9 bases between. Per germline, CDR1 SGHTA and CDR2 FQGNSA. The CDR3 consists of 15 residues. The CDR3 loop is CASSLVGSDQETQYF. For the CDR3, the DNA is TGTGCCAGCAGCTTAGTAGGCAGTGACCAAGAGACCCAGTACTTC.

This clonotype appeared a few times. The J gene is TRBJ1-6, the V gene TRBV6-2 or TRBV6-3; 9 bases are a match to TRBD1. Germline lookup yields CDR1 MNHEY and CDR2 SVGEGT. The CDR3 sequence is 16 residues long. V was pared by 5 bases and J by 8 bases, with 10 bases of the junction left unmatched. The CDR3 DNA is TGTGCCAGCAGTACCTCCCCGGACAGGGGTTATTCACCCCTCCACTTT. Protein product: CASSTSPDRGYSPLHF.

The gene calls are TRBV7-9 and TRBJ2-7; D may be TRBD1 (7 bases). Germline CDR1 is SEHNR and CDR2 is FQNEAQ (reference sequence). The CDR3 covers 16 residues. The V gene lost 3 bases and the J gene lost 5 bases, with 20 bases spanning the gap. The CDR3 nucleotides read TGTGCCAGCAGCTTCCCCGCGACAGGGACTTCCCACGAGCAGTACTTC. Translation: CASSFPATGTSHEQYF.

This chain joins TRBV20-1 and TRBJ2-3; 8 bases align to TRBD2. With 4 bases clipped from V and 2 bases from J, the junction kept 8 bases outside the gene matches. CDR3 length: 15 residues. CDR1 and CDR2 from the germline V gene are DFQATT and SNEGSKA (reference sequence). The CDR3 sequence is CSANPSGGPTDTQYF. In nucleotides, the CDR3 is TGCAGTGCTAATCCCTCGGGAGGGCCCACAGATACGCAGTATTTT.

The V gene is TRBV7-9, the J gene TRBJ1-4; the D is unclear. Trimming took 5 bases from V and 4 from J, leaving 8 bases between them. CDR1 SEHNR and CDR2 FQNEAQ come from the germline V gene (reference sequence). CDR3 length: 13 amino acids. CDR3 loop: CASSPALNEKLFF. Written as DNA, the CDR3 is TGTGCCAGCAGCCCCGCACTTAATGAAAAACTGTTTTTT.

This clonotype was recorded a few times. The chain is built from TRBV29-1 and TRBJ2-3; 10 bases fit TRBD1. Germline assignment: CDR1 SQVTM and CDR2 ANQGSEA. There are 14 residues in the CDR3. J gave up 4 bases and V 7 bases, and 8 bases lay outside the gene matches. In DNA form, the CDR3 reads TGCAGCGAAACCGGGACAGGGGACGCAGATACGCAGTATTTT. It codes for CSETGTGDADTQYF.

This chain joins TRBV13 and TRBJ2-6; no firm D call. V was shortened by 0 bases and J by 17 bases, with 11 bases between the two germline ends. The CDR3 consists of 12 residues. Germline CDR1 PRHDT, CDR2 FYEKMQ (reference sequence). CDR3 loop: CASSLGLGRLTF. CDR3 coding DNA: TGTGCCAGCAGCTTAGGCCTCGGGCGTTTGACTTTC.

This chain connects TRBV3-1 to TRBJ2-3; 8 positions agree with TRBD2. This CDR3 has 14 amino acids. V was pared by 4 bases and J by 4 bases, with 4 bases of the junction left unmatched. Germline V gene data show CDR1 as LGHDT and CDR2 as YNNKEL (reference sequence). The CDR3 spells CASSLRLASDTQYF. CDR3 nucleotides: TGTGCCAGCAGCCTCAGACTAGCGTCAGATACGCAGTATTTT.

This clonotype was seen only a few times. This CDR3 reads CASSEGAVIQYF. The CDR3 nucleotides are TGTGCCAGCAGTGAAGGGGCGGTCATTCAGTACTTC. This chain connects TRBV6-1 to TRBJ2-4; D not resolved. The germline V gene encodes CDR1 MNHNS and CDR2 SASEGT. The CDR3 has 12 residues. V was trimmed by 1 base and J by 9 bases, leaving 7 bases between them.